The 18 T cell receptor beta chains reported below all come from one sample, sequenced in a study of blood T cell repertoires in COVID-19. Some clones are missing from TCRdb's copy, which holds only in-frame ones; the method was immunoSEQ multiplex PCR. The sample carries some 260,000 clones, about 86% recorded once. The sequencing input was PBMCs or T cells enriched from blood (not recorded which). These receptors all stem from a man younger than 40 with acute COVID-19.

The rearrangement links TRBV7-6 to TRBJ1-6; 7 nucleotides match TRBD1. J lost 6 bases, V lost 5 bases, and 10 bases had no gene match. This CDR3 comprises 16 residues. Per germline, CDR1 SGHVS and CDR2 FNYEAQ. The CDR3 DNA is TGTGCCAGCAGCGCACGAACAGGGGTTGGTAATTCACCCCTCCACTTT. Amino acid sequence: CASSARTGVGNSPLHF.

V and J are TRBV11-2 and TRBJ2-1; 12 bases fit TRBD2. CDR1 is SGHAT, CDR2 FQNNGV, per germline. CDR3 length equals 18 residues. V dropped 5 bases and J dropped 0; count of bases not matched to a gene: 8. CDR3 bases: TGTGCCAGCAGCCCGTCGACTAGCGGGAGAAGCTCCTACAATGAGCAGTTCTTC. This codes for CASSPSTSGRSSYNEQFF.

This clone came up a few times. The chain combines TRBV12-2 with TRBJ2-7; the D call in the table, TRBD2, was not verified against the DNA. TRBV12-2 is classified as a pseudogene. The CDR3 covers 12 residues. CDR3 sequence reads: CASRFIVNEQYV. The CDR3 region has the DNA TGTGCAAGTCGTTTTATAGTTAACGAGCAGTACGTC.

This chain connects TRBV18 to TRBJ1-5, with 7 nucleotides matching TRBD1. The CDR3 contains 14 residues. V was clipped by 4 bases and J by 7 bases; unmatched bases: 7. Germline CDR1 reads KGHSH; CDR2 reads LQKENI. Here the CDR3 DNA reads TGTGCCAGCTCACTAAAAACAGGGGAACAGCCCCAGCATTTT. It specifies CASSLKTGEQPQHF.

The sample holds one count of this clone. The CDR3 is CASSFASGPNTGELFF. CDR3 in DNA: TGTGCCAGCTCATTTGCTAGCGGCCCGAACACCGGGGAGCTGTTTTTT. The V and J genes are TRBV18 and TRBJ2-2; TRBD2 matches 7 bases. The trim removed 5 bases at V and 0 bases at J, leaving 6 bases unmatched. The CDR3 is made up of 16 amino acids. Looked up from germline, CDR1 is KGHSH and CDR2 is LQKENI. The complete variable domain, with remaining parts taken from reference TRBV18 and TRBJ2-2, reads NAGVMQNPRHLVRRRGQEARLRCSPMKGHSHVYWYRQLPEEGLKFMVYLQKENIIDESGMPKERFSAEFPKEGPSILRIQQVVRGDSAAYFCASSFASGPNTGELFFGEGSRLTVL.

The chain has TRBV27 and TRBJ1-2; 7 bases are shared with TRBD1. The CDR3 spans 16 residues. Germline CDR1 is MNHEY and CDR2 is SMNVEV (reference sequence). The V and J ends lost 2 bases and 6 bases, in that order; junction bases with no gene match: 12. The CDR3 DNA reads TGTGCCAGCAGTTTAAAGCCTACCGGGACAGTTCATGGCTACACCTTC. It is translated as CASSLKPTGTVHGYTF.

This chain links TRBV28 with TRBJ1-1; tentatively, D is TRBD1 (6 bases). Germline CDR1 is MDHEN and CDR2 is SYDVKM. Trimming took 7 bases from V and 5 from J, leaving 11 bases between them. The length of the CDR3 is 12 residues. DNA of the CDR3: TGTGCCAGCATGAAGGGGGGGACTGAAGCTTTCTTT. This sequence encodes CASMKGGTEAFF.

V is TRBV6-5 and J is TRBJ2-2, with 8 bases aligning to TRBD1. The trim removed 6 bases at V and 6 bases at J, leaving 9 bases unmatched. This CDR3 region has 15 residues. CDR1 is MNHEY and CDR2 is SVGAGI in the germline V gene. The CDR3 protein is CASSATGVVAGELFF. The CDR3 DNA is TGTGCCAGCAGCGCGACAGGGGTAGTAGCCGGGGAGCTGTTTTTT.

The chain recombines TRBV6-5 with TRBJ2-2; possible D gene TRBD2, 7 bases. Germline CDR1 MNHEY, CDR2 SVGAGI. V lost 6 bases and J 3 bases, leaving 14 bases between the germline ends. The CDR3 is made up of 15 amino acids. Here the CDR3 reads CASRGGTTHTGELFF. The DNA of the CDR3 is TGTGCCAGCAGGGGGGGGACAACCCACACCGGGGAGCTGTTTTTT.

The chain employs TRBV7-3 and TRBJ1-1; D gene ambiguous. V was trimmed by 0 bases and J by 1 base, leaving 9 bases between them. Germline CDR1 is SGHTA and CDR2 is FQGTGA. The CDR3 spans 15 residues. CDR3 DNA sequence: TGTGCCAGCAGCTTAACGTGGGAGCGGAACACTGAAGCTTTCTTT. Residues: CASSLTWERNTEAFF.

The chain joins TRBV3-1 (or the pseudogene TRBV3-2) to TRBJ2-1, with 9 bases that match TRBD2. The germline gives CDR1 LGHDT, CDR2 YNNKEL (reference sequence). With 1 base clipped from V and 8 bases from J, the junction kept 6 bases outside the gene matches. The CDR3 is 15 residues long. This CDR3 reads CASSQGAGGIYEQFF. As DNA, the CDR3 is TGTGCCAGCAGCCAAGGAGCGGGAGGAATCTATGAGCAGTTCTTC.

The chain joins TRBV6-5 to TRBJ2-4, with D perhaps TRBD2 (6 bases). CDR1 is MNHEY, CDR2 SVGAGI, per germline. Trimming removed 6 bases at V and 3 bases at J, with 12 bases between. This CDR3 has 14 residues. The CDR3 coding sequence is TGTGCCAGCAGCCGGGGACTGGACAAAAACATTCAGTACTTC. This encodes CASSRGLDKNIQYF.

The CDR3 nucleotides read TGTGCCAGCAGCGTATCTTCAGGGGGTGGCGGCTACACCTTC. Amino acid sequence: CASSVSSGGGGYTF. This rearrangement joins TRBV9 to TRBJ1-2, with 7 bases that match TRBD1. The V segment lost 1 base and the J segment 8 bases; nucleotides outside the gene matches: 8. Germline assignment: CDR1 SGDLS and CDR2 YYNGEE. The CDR3 covers 14 residues.

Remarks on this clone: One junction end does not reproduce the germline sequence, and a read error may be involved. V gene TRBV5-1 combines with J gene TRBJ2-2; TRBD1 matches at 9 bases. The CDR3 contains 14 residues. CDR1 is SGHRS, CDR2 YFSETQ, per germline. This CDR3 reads CASRKTGGTGELFF. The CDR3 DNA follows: TGTGCCAGCAGAAAGACAGGGGGCACCGGGGAGCTGTTTTTT.

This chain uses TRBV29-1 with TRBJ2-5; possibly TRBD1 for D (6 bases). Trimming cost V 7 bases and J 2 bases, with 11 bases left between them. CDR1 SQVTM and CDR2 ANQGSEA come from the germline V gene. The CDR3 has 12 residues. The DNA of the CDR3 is TGCAGCGCCGGGACAAATCAAGAGACCCAGTACTTC. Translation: CSAGTNQETQYF.

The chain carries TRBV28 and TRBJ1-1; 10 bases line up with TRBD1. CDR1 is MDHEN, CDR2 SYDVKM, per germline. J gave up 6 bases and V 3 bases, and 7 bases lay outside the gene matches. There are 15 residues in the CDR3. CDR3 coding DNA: TGTGCCAGCAGTTTGGGACAGGGGTTTAGGGCTGAAGCTTTCTTT. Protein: CASSLGQGFRAEAFF.

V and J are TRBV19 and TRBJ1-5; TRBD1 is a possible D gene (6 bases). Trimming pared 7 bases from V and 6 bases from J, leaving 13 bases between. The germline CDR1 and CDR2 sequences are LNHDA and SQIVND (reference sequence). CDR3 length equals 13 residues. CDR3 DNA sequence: TGTGCCAGTACCCGGACAGACGGTCAGCCCCAGCATTTT. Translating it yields CASTRTDGQPQHF.

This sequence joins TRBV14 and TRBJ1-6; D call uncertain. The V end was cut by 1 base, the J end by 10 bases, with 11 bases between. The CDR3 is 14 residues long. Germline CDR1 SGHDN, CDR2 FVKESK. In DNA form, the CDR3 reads TGTGCCAGCAGCCAAGTTTTGCGAAGCTCACCCCTCCACTTT. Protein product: CASSQVLRSSPLHF.